This T cell receptor beta chain was found in a study of blood T cell repertoires in COVID-19. Produced via immunoSEQ multiplex PCR; TCRdb's table is partial and in-frame only. Among roughly 290,000 clones listed, about 89% were seen once. The CDR3 is 16 residues long. The V segment lost 3 bases and the J segment 5 bases; nucleotides outside the gene matches: 11. Germline CDR1 reads KGHDR; CDR2 reads SFDVKD. The sample taken for sequencing was peripheral blood. This rearrangement joins TRBV24-1 to TRBJ2-5, with TRBD1 matching 7 bases. This TCR was sampled from a woman between 45 and 60 years old who had recovered from COVID-19. The CDR3 protein is CATSDASTGYGETQYF. For the CDR3, the DNA is TGTGCCACCAGTGATGCTTCGACAGGGTACGGGGAGACCCAGTACTTC.